The clone carrying this TCR beta chain came up once. V gave up 8 bases and J gave up 3 bases, with 16 bases separating them. Looked up from germline, CDR1 is LGHNA and CDR2 is YSLEER. The CDR3 contains 14 residues. Here immunoSEQ multiplex PCR was the method, and the copy in TCRdb shows in-frame clones only, minus some. This sample has 60,000 to 75,000 clones, with approximately 87% found just once. This sample was taken from a study of blood T cell repertoires in COVID-19. Whole-study context: Sites across the United States, Italy and Spain contributed samples from acute and convalescent COVID-19.

This TCR derives from a human donor in a cohort sampled during active COVID-19. This chain links TRBV4-3 with TRBJ1-1; weak D call: TRBD1 (6 bases). The sequenced material came from peripheral blood. CDR3 bases: TGCGCCAGCGGAAAAGGGGGGGCTGACACTGAAGCTTTCTTT. This sequence encodes CASGKGGADTEAFF.